The 18 T cell receptor beta chains below were found in one sample sequenced in a study of T cells after yellow fever vaccination. TCRdb ran MiXCR on the 5' RACE reads and lists one entry per CDR3 protein. The table shows 620,000 or so distinct CDR3 sequences, with 17% occurring only once. Sequences were derived from PBMCs, sampled 5 days after the first yellow fever vaccination. Receptors were obtained from a young man who received the YFV17D yellow fever vaccine.

In its sample, this clonotype was seen many times. This chain joins TRBV20-1 and TRBJ2-7, with 8 bases that match TRBD1. CDR1 is DFQATT, CDR2 SNEGSKA, per germline (reference sequence). V lost 2 bases, J lost 3 bases, and 3 bases stayed unmatched. This CDR3 region has 13 residues. CDR3 in DNA: TGCAGTGCTAGACATACAGGGGGCTACGAGCAGTACTTC. Protein product: CSARHTGGYEQYF.

The rearrangement links TRBV12-3 or TRBV12-4 to TRBJ2-2; TRBD2 agrees at 7 bases. V shed 6 bases and J 7 bases; nucleotides not matched to a gene: 8. The CDR3 totals 14 residues. The DNA for the CDR3 is TGTGCCAGCAGGATAGCTGGGGGGGGCGGGGAGCTGTTTTTT. The encoded protein is CASRIAGGGGELFF.

The chain is built from TRBV5-1 and TRBJ1-6, with a tentative D call TRBD1 (6 bases). Trimming pared 3 bases from V and 6 bases from J, leaving 16 bases between. From germline, CDR1 is SGHRS and CDR2 YFSETQ. The CDR3 has 16 amino acids. The DNA for the CDR3 is TGCGCCAGCAGCTCACAACCAGCGGACAGTAATTCACCCCTCCACTTT. Translating it yields CASSSQPADSNSPLHF.

In the case of this clonotype: A junction boundary mismatches the germline segment, possibly from a read error. This chain uses TRBV11-2 with TRBJ1-2, with D possibly matching TRBD1 (5 bases). This CDR3 comprises 12 residues. The germline V gene encodes CDR1 SGHAT and CDR2 FQNNGV. This chain's CDR3 is CASSLDQRGHFF. The CDR3 DNA is TGTGCCAGCAGCTTAGACCAACGTGGACATTTTTTC.

This clonotype was observed a few times. The chain carries TRBV11-1 and TRBJ2-2; either TRBD1 or TRBD2 may fit D (5 bases each). V was cut by 1 base and J by 7 bases, with 13 bases left in between. Looked up from germline, CDR1 is SGHAT and CDR2 is FQDESV (reference sequence). This CDR3 is built from 15 residues. CDR3 sequence: CASSLGDRWHGELFF. The CDR3 nucleotides read TGTGCCAGCAGCTTAGGGGACCGTTGGCACGGGGAGCTGTTTTTT.

The chain recombines TRBV7-2 with TRBJ2-1, with D maybe TRBD1 (6 bases). The CDR3 spans 14 residues. The V end was cut by 5 bases, the J end by 10 bases, with 18 bases between. The germline CDR1 and CDR2 sequences are SGHTA and FQGNSA. The chain's CDR3 is CASSPRQDGGEQFF. CDR3 DNA sequence: TGTGCCAGCAGCCCGAGACAGGATGGGGGCGAGCAGTTCTTC.

V usage is TRBV5-4 and J usage is TRBJ2-2, with D possibly TRBD2 on 5 matching bases. The CDR3 contains 16 residues. Per germline, CDR1 SGHNT and CDR2 YYREEE (reference sequence). Trimming stripped 0 bases from V and 2 bases from J, with 11 bases between. CDR3: CASSLVLTGNTGELFF. The CDR3 DNA sequence: TGTGCCAGCAGCTTGGTCTTGACGGGAAACACCGGGGAGCTGTTTTTT.

There are many counts of this clonotype. This chain connects TRBV5-6 to TRBJ2-1; D is undetermined. From germline, CDR1 is SGHDT and CDR2 YYEEEE. This CDR3 contains 12 residues. Trimming removed 0 bases at V and 7 bases at J, with 5 bases between. As DNA, the CDR3 is TGTGCCAGCAGCTTGGAGGTGAATGAGCAGTTCTTC. It encodes CASSLEVNEQFF.

This clonotype turned up a few times. V and J are TRBV12-5 and TRBJ1-2; D is unclear. Between the trimmed V and J ends, which lost 0 bases and 8 bases, there was a span of 7 bases. Germline V gene lookup returns CDR1 LGHNT and CDR2 FRNRAP. There are 12 residues in the CDR3. The CDR3 here is CASGLVEEGYTF. DNA of the CDR3: TGTGCTAGTGGTTTGGTAGAGGAAGGCTACACCTTC.

This chain links TRBV28 with TRBJ1-2; TRBD1 matches 7 bases. Trimming at V came to 3 bases and at J to 5 bases, leaving 9 bases not matched to a gene. In germline, CDR1 is MDHEN, CDR2 SYDVKM. This CDR3 is built from 15 residues. CDR3 residues: CASSFSGGRLYGYTF. The CDR3 DNA reads as TGTGCCAGCAGTTTTTCAGGGGGACGTCTATATGGCTACACCTTC.

This chain connects TRBV7-9 to TRBJ2-1; 7 bases agree with TRBD1. Germline V gives CDR1 SEHNR, CDR2 FQNEAQ (reference sequence). This CDR3 comprises 15 residues. Losses at the gene ends were 5 bases for V and 3 bases for J; bases not matched to a gene: 7. The CDR3 spells CASSKRQGVYNEQFF. The DNA of the CDR3 is TGTGCCAGCAGCAAACGACAGGGAGTCTACAATGAGCAGTTCTTC.

This clonotype was counted between two and nine times. The chain employs TRBV7-2 and TRBJ2-3, with a possible D match to TRBD1 (6 bases). This CDR3 has 15 residues. V lost 3 bases to trimming and J lost 0 bases, with 10 bases between them. The germline gives CDR1 SGHTA, CDR2 FQGNSA. CDR3 protein: CASSFDRSSTDTQYF. The CDR3 DNA reads TGTGCCAGCAGCTTCGACAGGTCAAGCACAGATACGCAGTATTTT.

The V gene is TRBV20-1, the J gene TRBJ2-1; TRBD2 might be the D (5 bases). Trimming removed 2 bases from V and 4 bases from J, with 9 bases in between. Germline V gene sequence: CDR1 DFQATT, CDR2 SNEGSKA (reference sequence). This CDR3 has 13 amino acids. As DNA, the CDR3 is TGCAGTGCTAGAATCGGGATTTACAATGAGCAGTTCTTC. Translation: CSARIGIYNEQFF.

The chain carries TRBV20-1 and TRBJ1-5; TRBD1 might be the D (6 bases). This CDR3 has 14 amino acids. CDR1 and CDR2 from the germline V gene are DFQATT and SNEGSKA (reference sequence). Trimming removed 6 bases from V and 0 bases from J, with 12 bases in between. The CDR3 loop reads CSATGLYSNQPQHF. The CDR3 nucleotides are TGCAGTGCCACAGGGCTTTATAGCAATCAGCCCCAGCATTTT.

This clonotype was seen a few times. The chain uses TRBV9 and TRBJ1-5; D is uncertain. The V end was cut by 3 bases, the J end by 4 bases, with 14 bases between. The germline V gene has CDR1 SGDLS and CDR2 YYNGEE. The CDR3 has 15 amino acids. The CDR3 DNA follows: TGTGCCAGCAGCGCCGGATCCGACCCGAATCAGCCCCAGCATTTT. It yields the protein CASSAGSDPNQPQHF.

The rearrangement joins TRBV28 to TRBJ2-5; D remains ambiguous. Germline V gene sequence: CDR1 MDHEN, CDR2 SYDVKM. The V gene lost 6 bases and the J gene lost 3 bases, with 11 bases spanning the gap. CDR3 length equals 13 residues. The CDR3 loop reads CASSRVLEETQYF. DNA for the CDR3: TGTGCCAGCAGCCGGGTCCTGGAAGAGACCCAGTACTTC. The entire variable domain, with the rest obtained from reference TRBV28 and TRBJ2-5, is as follows: DVKVTQSSRYLVKRTGEKVFLECVQDMDHENMFWYRQDPGLGLRLIYFSYDVKMKEKGDIPEGYSVSREKKERFSLILESASTNQTSMYLCASSRVLEETQYFGPGTRLLVL.

This clonotype appeared a few times. The chain uses TRBV12-3 or TRBV12-4 and TRBJ2-5; D is uncertain. The CDR3 runs to 16 residues. Trimming removed 1 base at V and 1 base at J, with 13 bases between. This chain's CDR3 is CASSLEIGVPQETQYF. The CDR3 DNA reads as TGTGCCAGCAGTTTAGAGATTGGGGTCCCCCAAGAGACCCAGTACTTC.

V gene TRBV3-1 combines with J gene TRBJ1-4; weak D call: TRBD1 (6 bases). The CDR3 has 15 amino acids. V lost 4 bases and J 4 bases, leaving 13 bases between the germline ends. Germline V gene sequence: CDR1 LGHDT, CDR2 YNNKEL (reference sequence). This CDR3 reads CASSRTTGSNEKLFF. For the CDR3, the DNA is TGTGCCAGCAGCCGAACGACAGGTAGTAATGAAAAACTGTTTTTT.